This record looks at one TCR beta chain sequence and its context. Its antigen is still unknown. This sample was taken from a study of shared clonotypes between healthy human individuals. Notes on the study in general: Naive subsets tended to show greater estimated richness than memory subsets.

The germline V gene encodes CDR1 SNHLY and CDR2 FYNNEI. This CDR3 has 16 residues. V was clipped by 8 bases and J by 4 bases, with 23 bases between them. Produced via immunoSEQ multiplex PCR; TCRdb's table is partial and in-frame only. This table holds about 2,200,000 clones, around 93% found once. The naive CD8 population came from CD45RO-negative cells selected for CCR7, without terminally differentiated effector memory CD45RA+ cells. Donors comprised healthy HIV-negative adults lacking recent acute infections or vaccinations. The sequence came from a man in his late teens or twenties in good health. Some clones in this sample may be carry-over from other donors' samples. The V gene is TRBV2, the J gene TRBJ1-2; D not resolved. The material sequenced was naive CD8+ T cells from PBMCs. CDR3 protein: CASLPWGEAASYGYTF. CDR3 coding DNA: TGTGCCAGCCTGCCCTGGGGTGAAGCCGCTTCCTATGGCTACACCTTC.